The 2 T cell receptor beta chains below come from one sample, sequenced in a study of somatic mutations in cytotoxic T cells in rheumatoid arthritis. Here immunoSEQ multiplex PCR was the method, and the copy in TCRdb shows in-frame clones only, minus some. Altogether 5,500 to 8,500 clones are present, approximately 81% being singletons, with the ten largest covering more than 35%. The sample comprised CD8+ T cells sorted from blood. These receptors all come from a woman in her sixties in good health.

To note about this clone: Its ends do not fully match the called genes, so a read error is possible. This rearrangement joins TRBV28 to TRBJ2-3, with 8 positions matching TRBD2. There are 15 residues in the CDR3. Germline V gene sequence: CDR1 MDHEN, CDR2 SYDVKM. CDR3 in DNA: TGTGCCAGCAGACCCGGACTAGCTCTCACAGATGCGCAGTATTTT. The encoded protein is CASRPGLALTDAQYF.

The rearrangement links TRBV15 to TRBJ2-3, with D possibly being TRBD1 (6 bases). The CDR3 has 15 amino acids. V lost 5 bases and J lost 0, with 12 bases in between. Germline CDR1 reads LNHNV; CDR2 reads YYDKDF (reference sequence). In DNA, the CDR3 is TGTGCCACCAGCTTTGACAGGTCTAGCACAGATACGCAGTATTTT. Protein sequence: CATSFDRSSTDTQYF.